The clone carrying this T cell receptor (beta chain) was recorded a few times. The antigen remains undetermined. This sample was included in a study of CD8 T cells in ankylosing spondylitis. Study findings and constraints: Clones that were linked to disease were CD8+ and were relatively rare in peripheral blood. Reports say disease-linked clones showed up significantly more in matched ankylosing spondylitis synovial fluid. Characteristic, it appeared, of ankylosing spondylitis blood was a TCR beta motif of fewer than 10 highly homologous variants.

Library preparation for TCR beta used quantitative 5'-RACE with molecular barcodes. TCRdb re-derived calls from the 5' RACE reads in MiXCR, one entry per CDR3 protein. The sample consists of about 300,000 distinct CDR3 sequences, under 25% of them appearing once. Germline-derived CDR1 and CDR2 are SGHTA and FQGNSA. Trimming shortened V by 1 base and J by 2 bases, and 9 bases separated the two germline ends. This CDR3 is built from 15 residues. The chain is built from TRBV7-2 and TRBJ2-1, with a possible D match to TRBD1 (5 bases). This clonotype was obtained from a female donor with ankylosing spondylitis or in good health (not recorded which). Sequencing input: blood, either unsorted or a sorted T cell fraction (not recorded which). CDR3 sequence: CASSLDPGPYNEQFF. For the CDR3, the DNA is TGTGCCAGCAGCTTAGATCCAGGGCCCTACAATGAGCAGTTCTTC.